Sequencing of this TCR beta chain was carried out in a study of shared clonotypes between healthy human individuals. CD8 cells classed as naive were CD45RO-negative and positively selected for CCR7, excluding terminally differentiated effector memory CD45RA+ cells. Losses at the gene ends were 5 bases for V and 0 bases for J; bases not matched to a gene: 1. CDR3 size: 14 residues. Germline V gene data show CDR1 as MNHEY and CDR2 as SMNVEV (reference sequence). A word on this clone: This CDR3 is also generated by other DNA sequences in the sample.

TCRdb keeps only in-frame clones here, not all; method: immunoSEQ multiplex PCR. The sample consists of about 2.1 million clones, around 93% of them appearing once. The sequence was obtained from a man between 18 and 35 years old in good health. Some clones in this sample may be carry-over from other donors' samples. The rearrangement joins TRBV27 to TRBJ1-5, with TRBD1 identical over 7 bases. The sample comprised naive CD8+ T cells from PBMCs. DNA for the CDR3: TGTGCCAGCAGTCCAGGGGGTAGCAATCAGCCCCAGCATTTT. It specifies CASSPGGSNQPQHF.